Listed here is a single T cell receptor (beta chain). The target antigen is unknown. This sample is drawn from a study of monozygotic twins with cystic fibrosis. Findings and limits, study-wide: Unrelated CF individuals shared fewer identical clonotypes than monozygotic CF twins. Shared CDR3 numbers were not associated with age, concordance or severity. Co-twins had the most similar V usage for 13 of 16 pairs, J for 8.

Libraries were prepared by immunoSEQ multiplex PCR; TCRdb keeps only in-frame clonotypes and omits some of them. Of 30,000 to 35,000 clones in the sample, over 60% were seen once. The material sequenced was blood. This clonotype was sampled from a girl aged 10 to 17 with cystic fibrosis.

The chain's CDR3 is CASSGQGASNQPQHF. CDR3 nucleotides: TGTGCCAGCAGTGGACAGGGGGCTAGCAATCAGCCCCAGCATTTT. The rearrangement links TRBV6-1 to TRBJ1-5; 10 bases map to TRBD1. J gave up 0 bases and V 4 bases, and 0 bases lay outside the gene matches. The CDR3 consists of 15 residues. Germline V gene sequence: CDR1 MNHNS, CDR2 SASEGT.